This entry describes one TCR beta chain. The data derive from a study of OX40 agonist ivuxolimab in advanced cancers. V was cut by 5 bases and J by 3 bases, with 17 bases left in between. Germline CDR1 is SGHTA and CDR2 is FQGTGA. The CDR3 is 16 amino acids. Method: immunoSEQ multiplex PCR; TCRdb's copy keeps in-frame clones and lacks some. Found here are about 20,000 clones, 85% to 90% of them singletons; the top ten hold around 25%. V and J are TRBV7-3 and TRBJ1-5; maybe TRBD1 (6 bases). The source of this sequence is an adult with an advanced solid tumor such as melanoma, head and neck, liver or kidney cancer. The starting material was CD4+ or CD8+ T cells sorted from blood, obtained in a trial of the OX40 agonist ivuxolimab. Here the CDR3 DNA reads TGTGCCAGCAGCCGGGGGGGCAGGCCGCTCAATCAGCCCCAGCATTTT. This gives the protein CASSRGGRPLNQPQHF. The full variable domain, its missing parts supplied by reference TRBV7-3 and TRBJ1-5, is GAGVSQTPSNKVTEKGKYVELRCDPISGHTALYWYRQSLGQGPEFLIYFQGTGAADDSGLPNDRFFAVRPEGSVSTLKIQRTERGDSAVYLCASSRGGRPLNQPQHFGDGTRLSIL.